These T cell receptor beta chains were read from a single sample in a study of shared clonotypes between healthy human individuals. The protocol was immunoSEQ multiplex PCR, while the TCRdb copy is restricted to in-frame clones and leaves out a portion. Among about 2.2 million clones, roughly 95% were seen once, and the ten largest hold more than 1.5%. The sequenced sample consisted of naive CD8+ T cells from PBMCs. The receptors come from a man in his late teens or twenties in good health. Some clones in this sample may be carry-over from other donors' samples. CDR3s include the opening cysteine and the closing phenylalanine or tryptophan. The D gene is left open where the match is weak. The size entry is marked missing in some rows and otherwise reads once, few, many or a size class.

j_call: TRBJ2-5; v_call: TRBV2; d_call: TRBD1; clone_size: -; cdr3_nt: TGTGCCAGCAGGCTTAGGGGGCGCGTCCAAGAGACCCAGTACTTC; cdr3_aa: CASRLRGRVQETQYF
j_call: TRBJ2-1; v_call: TRBV4-3; d_call: -; clone_size: -; cdr3_nt: TGCGCCAGCAGCCACCTGTGGGGGGATCCCTACAATGAGCAGTTCTTC; cdr3_aa: CASSHLWGDPYNEQFF
j_call: TRBJ2-7; v_call: TRBV13; d_call: TRBD1; clone_size: -; cdr3_nt: TGTGCCAGCAGCCACAATCTACAGGGGAAGGGGTACGAGCAGTACTTC; cdr3_aa: CASSHNLQGKGYEQYF
j_call: TRBJ1-2; v_call: TRBV28; d_call: -; clone_size: -; cdr3_nt: TGTGCCAGCAACCACCCCAGGGCCGGCCCCTCCTATGGCTACACCTTC; cdr3_aa: CASNHPRAGPSYGYTF
j_call: TRBJ2-3; v_call: TRBV14; d_call: TRBD1; clone_size: -; cdr3_nt: TGTGCCAGCAGCCAATCTTCCAGGGGGTATACGCAGTATTTT; cdr3_aa: CASSQSSRGYTQYF
j_call: TRBJ2-7; v_call: TRBV27; d_call: -; clone_size: -; cdr3_nt: TGTGCCAGCAGTTTAACCGGGACTCAATTCTACGAGCAGTACTTC; cdr3_aa: CASSLTGTQFYEQYF
j_call: TRBJ2-3; v_call: TRBV7-3; d_call: -; clone_size: -; cdr3_nt: TGTGCCAGCAGCCCCTCTAGCGTGGCAGATACGCAGTATTTT; cdr3_aa: CASSPSSVADTQYF
j_call: TRBJ1-3; v_call: TRBV6-1; d_call: TRBD1; clone_size: once; cdr3_nt: TGTGCCAAAACCCGACAGGGGGCTCCTGGAAACACCATATATTTT; cdr3_aa: CAKTRQGAPGNTIYF
j_call: TRBJ1-5; v_call: TRBV27; d_call: -; clone_size: -; cdr3_nt: TGTGCCAGCAGTTTAGCGGCAGAAGGGGACCAGCCCCAGCATTTT; cdr3_aa: CASSLAAEGDQPQHF
j_call: TRBJ2-7; v_call: TRBV10-3; d_call: -; clone_size: -; cdr3_nt: TGTGCCATCAGTGACAGGGGACCTTCCGCCGAGCAGTACTTC; cdr3_aa: CAISDRGPSAEQYF
j_call: TRBJ1-2; v_call: TRBV7-9; d_call: -; clone_size: -; cdr3_nt: TGTGCCAGCAGCTTCGGGTTGGGAGAATATGGCTACACCTTC; cdr3_aa: CASSFGLGEYGYTF
j_call: TRBJ1-2; v_call: TRBV6-6; d_call: -; clone_size: -; cdr3_nt: TGTGCCAGCTCCTCCCCCCAAGCGAACTATGGCTACACCTTC; cdr3_aa: CASSSPQANYGYTF
j_call: TRBJ2-3; v_call: TRBV28; d_call: -; clone_size: -; cdr3_nt: TGTGCCAGCAGAGCAGGAATCACAAGCACAGATACGCAGTATTTT; cdr3_aa: CASRAGITSTDTQYF
j_call: TRBJ2-7; v_call: TRBV29-1; d_call: TRBD1; clone_size: -; cdr3_nt: TGCAGCGTTGAAATAGGGACAGTACCCTACGAGCAGTACTTC; cdr3_aa: CSVEIGTVPYEQYF
j_call: TRBJ2-1; v_call: TRBV7-2; d_call: -; clone_size: -; cdr3_nt: TGTGCCAGCAGCTTTCTAGACAGTTTCCCAATATCCTACAATGAGCAGTTCTTC; cdr3_aa: CASSFLDSFPISYNEQFF
j_call: TRBJ1-5; v_call: TRBV27; d_call: -; clone_size: -; cdr3_nt: TGTGCCAGCAAGGAGACTTATAGCAATCAGCCCCAGCATTTT; cdr3_aa: CASKETYSNQPQHF
j_call: TRBJ2-1; v_call: TRBV7-9; d_call: -; clone_size: once; cdr3_nt: TGTGCCAGCAGCTCTACCTCCGGTAGGGCGGAGGGGAGGAATGAGCAGTTCTTC; cdr3_aa: CASSSTSGRAEGRNEQFF
j_call: TRBJ2-7; v_call: TRBV27; d_call: TRBD1; clone_size: -; cdr3_nt: TGTGCCAGCAGTTTATCCGGGACAGGGTATTACGAGCAGTACTTC; cdr3_aa: CASSLSGTGYYEQYF
j_call: TRBJ1-2; v_call: TRBV27; d_call: -; clone_size: -; cdr3_nt: TGTGCCAGCAGTCCCCGGGGGATTTCTAACTATGGCTACACCTTC; cdr3_aa: CASSPRGISNYGYTF
j_call: TRBJ1-1; v_call: TRBV5-1; d_call: -; clone_size: -; cdr3_nt: TGCGCCAGCAGCTTGTTTGGGTCAAACAGTATGAACACTGAAGCTTTCTTT; cdr3_aa: CASSLFGSNSMNTEAFF
j_call: TRBJ2-2; v_call: TRBV27; d_call: TRBD1; clone_size: -; cdr3_nt: TGTGCCAGCAGTTTGATTGGACAGGGGTGGGCCGGGGAGCTGTTTTTT; cdr3_aa: CASSLIGQGWAGELFF
j_call: TRBJ2-3; v_call: TRBV5-6; d_call: -; clone_size: -; cdr3_nt: TGTGCCAGCAGCAATCGGGACTTAACAGATACGCAGTATTTT; cdr3_aa: CASSNRDLTDTQYF
j_call: TRBJ2-3; v_call: TRBV28; d_call: TRBD2; clone_size: -; cdr3_nt: TGTGCCAGCAGTTTGCTAGCGGGAGGCCGACTTTCGGTAGATACGCAGTATTTT; cdr3_aa: CASSLLAGGRLSVDTQYF
j_call: TRBJ1-1; v_call: TRBV6-5; d_call: -; clone_size: once; cdr3_nt: TGTGCCAGCAGGAGTTCGGCAGGAGTGAACACTGAAGCTTTCTTT; cdr3_aa: CASRSSAGVNTEAFF
j_call: TRBJ2-7; v_call: TRBV7-2; d_call: -; clone_size: -; cdr3_nt: TGTGCCAGCGCTGTAGCGGCCGGGGGTTACGAGCAGTACTTC; cdr3_aa: CASAVAAGGYEQYF
j_call: TRBJ1-4; v_call: TRBV27; d_call: -; clone_size: -; cdr3_nt: TGTGCCAGCAGTTTAATCGGGACCACCTCGGCTGAAAAACTGTTTTTT; cdr3_aa: CASSLIGTTSAEKLFF
j_call: TRBJ2-1; v_call: TRBV7-9; d_call: -; clone_size: -; cdr3_nt: TGTGCCAGCAGCTTCTCTGCGGGGTACAATGAGCAGTTCTTC; cdr3_aa: CASSFSAGYNEQFF
j_call: TRBJ2-1; v_call: TRBV6-5; d_call: -; clone_size: -; cdr3_nt: TGTGCCAGCAGTTACACCAGGGCTAGCTCCTACAATGAGCAGTTCTTC; cdr3_aa: CASSYTRASSYNEQFF
j_call: TRBJ2-7; v_call: TRBV27; d_call: TRBD2; clone_size: -; cdr3_nt: TGTGCCAGCAGTTTATTGGGCGGGAGGGACTCCTACGAGCAGTACTTC; cdr3_aa: CASSLLGGRDSYEQYF
j_call: TRBJ2-3; v_call: TRBV27; d_call: -; clone_size: -; cdr3_nt: TGTGCCAGCAGTTCCACAGGGCGAGGGCCCACAGATACGCAGTATTTT; cdr3_aa: CASSSTGRGPTDTQYF
j_call: TRBJ1-2; v_call: TRBV14; d_call: TRBD1; clone_size: -; cdr3_nt: TGTGCCAGCAGCCACGTGTACAGGGGGACCCAGGGTTATGGCTACACCTTC; cdr3_aa: CASSHVYRGTQGYGYTF
j_call: TRBJ2-4; v_call: TRBV13; d_call: -; clone_size: once; cdr3_nt: TGTGCCAGCAGCCCCGACTCTAGAATAGAAAGCAAAAACATTCAGTACTTC; cdr3_aa: CASSPDSRIESKNIQYF